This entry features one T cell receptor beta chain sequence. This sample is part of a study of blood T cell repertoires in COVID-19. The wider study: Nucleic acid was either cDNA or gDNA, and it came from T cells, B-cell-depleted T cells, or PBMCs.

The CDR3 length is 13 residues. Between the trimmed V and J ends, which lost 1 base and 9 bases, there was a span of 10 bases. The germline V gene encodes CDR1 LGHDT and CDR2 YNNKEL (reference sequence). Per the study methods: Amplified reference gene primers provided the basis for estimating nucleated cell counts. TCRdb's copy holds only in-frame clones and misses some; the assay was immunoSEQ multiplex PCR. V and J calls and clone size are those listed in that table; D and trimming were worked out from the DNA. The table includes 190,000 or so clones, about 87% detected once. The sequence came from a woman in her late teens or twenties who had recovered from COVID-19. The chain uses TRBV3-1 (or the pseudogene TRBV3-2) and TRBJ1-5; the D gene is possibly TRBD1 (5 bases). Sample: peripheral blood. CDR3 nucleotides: TGTGCCAGCAGCCAAGCCCCGGGGGGGCCCCAGCATTTT. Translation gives CASSQAPGGPQHF.